This TCR beta chain is drawn from a study of blood T cell repertoires in COVID-19. At the level of the study: Material from acute and convalescent COVID-19 was sourced from the United States, Italy and Spain. T cells, B-cell-depleted T cells, or PBMCs supplied cDNA or gDNA.

Under the authors' procedure: Reference gene primers were amplified, and this amplification served to estimate nucleated cell counts. Assay used: immunoSEQ multiplex PCR; TCRdb lists only in-frame clones, some missing. V, J and clone size derive from that table, while D and trimming were established from the DNA sequence. The table includes about 140,000 clones, around 76% detected once. The CDR3 is made up of 14 amino acids. The junction had 2 bases not matched to a gene; V was cut back by 6 bases and J by 2 bases. Germline V CDR1 and CDR2: MNHEY, SVGAGI. The sequence was obtained from a man aged 55-75 years with acute or convalescent COVID-19. The chain is built from TRBV6-5 and TRBJ2-7; TRBD2 matches at 12 bases. Sequenced input: peripheral blood. CDR3 coding DNA: TGTGCCAGCAGAAGACTAGCGGGGGCCTACGAGCAGTACTTC. Encoded protein: CASRRLAGAYEQYF.